These T cell receptor beta chains were read from a single sample in a study of blood T cell repertoires in COVID-19. The assay was immunoSEQ multiplex PCR, and TCRdb's table has in-frame clones only and misses some. Of 250,000 to 350,000 clones detected, about 90% appear once; the ten largest clones hold roughly 2.9%. Specimen: PBMCs or T cells enriched from blood (not recorded which). The receptors originated from a woman between 50 and 59 years old who had been exposed to COVID-19. Each CDR3 is given with its conserved first and last residue. The D gene is left open where the match is weak. Clone size is given for some rows only: seen once, a few or many times, or a class if the clone is expanded.

v_gene	d_gene	j_gene	abundance	CDR3nt	CDR3aa
TRBV11-2	TRBD2	TRBJ2-2	-	TGTGCCAGCAGCCGACCGACTAGCCCCGGGGAGCTGTTTTTT	CASSRPTSPGELFF
TRBV9	-	TRBJ2-7	-	TGTGCCAGCAGCGTAGGTGAAGGGGCCTACGAGCAGTACTTC	CASSVGEGAYEQYF
TRBV27	-	TRBJ1-6	-	TGTGCCAGCAGACAAGGGGAACGCTCCTATAATTCACCCCTCCACTTT	CASRQGERSYNSPLHF
TRBV24-1	TRBD1	TRBJ2-2	-	TGTGCCACCGGGGGACAGGGGCTCACCGGGGAGCTGTTTTTT	CATGGQGLTGELFF
TRBV6-5	-	TRBJ1-4	-	TGTGCCAGCAGTTACTCCAACGAGCCCGGAAAACTGTTTTTT	CASSYSNEPGKLFF
TRBV4-1	TRBD1	TRBJ2-7	-	TGCGCCAGCAGCCCCCGACAGGGGGACTACGAGCAGTACTTC	CASSPRQGDYEQYF
TRBV10-1	-	TRBJ1-5	-	TGCGCCTTCTGGGCTCTCAATCAGCCCCAGCATTTT	CAFWALNQPQHF
TRBV2	-	TRBJ1-1	-	TGTGCCAGCAACAGGTTGAACACTGAAGCTTTCTTT	CASNRLNTEAFF
TRBV10-3	TRBD1	TRBJ2-5	-	TGTGCCATCAGTGAGCCTCCGACAGGGCGAGGAAGACAAGAGACCCAGTACTTC	CAISEPPTGRGRQETQYF
TRBV5-4	-	TRBJ1-1	few	TGTGCCAGCGGCAGGGAAAGCACTGAAGCTTTCTTT	CASGRESTEAFF
TRBV27	TRBD1	TRBJ1-5	-	TGTGCCAGCAGGGGGACAGGGTATAGCAATCAGCCCCAGCATTTT	CASRGTGYSNQPQHF
TRBV28	-	TRBJ1-2	once	TGTGCCAGCAGTTTAGGGGCCATAGACGGACCTAACTATGGCTACACCTTC	CASSLGAIDGPNYGYTF
TRBV10-3	-	TRBJ1-1	-	TGTGCCATCAGTGAGTTTGTTAATACTGAAGCTTTCTTT	CAISEFVNTEAFF
TRBV9	TRBD2	TRBJ2-3	-	TGTGCCAGCAGCGTGGCTAGCGGGGGAAAAGATACGCAGTATTTT	CASSVASGGKDTQYF
TRBV18	-	TRBJ2-2	-	TGTGCCAGCTCTGCTAGCCGTAGCCCGAACACCGGGGAGCTGTTTTTT	CASSASRSPNTGELFF
TRBV28	-	TRBJ1-6	-	TGTGCCAGCAGCCCTGGAGCAACCTATAATTCACCCCTCCACTTT	CASSPGATYNSPLHF
TRBV5-1	TRBD1	TRBJ1-5	-	TGCGCCAGCAGCTTGGAACCGTTAGGACAGGCGGTCAATCAGCCCCAGCATTTT	CASSLEPLGQAVNQPQHF
TRBV4-1	-	TRBJ2-3	-	TGCGCCAGCAGCCAAGAACGCCAGGCGGGAGATACGCAGTATTTT	CASSQERQAGDTQYF
TRBV5-1	-	TRBJ2-3	-	TGCGCCAGCAGCTTGCCCCTCGGGAGTAGCACAGATACGCAGTATTTT	CASSLPLGSSTDTQYF
TRBV7-2	TRBD1	TRBJ1-2	-	TGTGCCAGCAGCAGAGAAGGGACAGGGTCCGGGGGGGGCTATGGCTACACCTTC	CASSREGTGSGGGYGYTF
TRBV28	TRBD2	TRBJ2-7	-	TGTGCCAGCAGTTTAGTACTAGCGGGGGGCGAGCAGTACTTC	CASSLVLAGGEQYF
TRBV24-1	TRBD2	TRBJ2-7	-	TGTGCCACCAGTGACCGGACTAGCGGGGGTTTCGAGCAGTACTTC	CATSDRTSGGFEQYF
TRBV2	TRBD1	TRBJ1-5	-	TGTGCCAGCAGTCCCCTGTCCCCCGACAGGGGCGATTATAGCAATCAGCCCCAGCATTTT	CASSPLSPDRGDYSNQPQHF
TRBV21-1	-	TRBJ1-5	-	TGTGCCAGCAACGCAGGGATAGGCAATCAGCCCCAGCATTTT	CASNAGIGNQPQHF
TRBV5-6	-	TRBJ2-1	-	TGTGCCAGCAGCGGGGCGGCAGGGTGGGTCTACAATGAGCAGTTCTTC	CASSGAAGWVYNEQFF
TRBV4-1	-	TRBJ2-2	-	TGCGCCAGCAGCCAAACCCCTGCCCCAGGGACCGGGGAGCTGTTTTTT	CASSQTPAPGTGELFF
TRBV6-5	-	TRBJ1-1	once	TGTGCCAGCAGAACAGGGCGACGGGACACTGAAGCTTTCTTT	CASRTGRRDTEAFF
TRBV10-3	TRBD2	TRBJ2-7	-	TGTGCCATGGGGACTAGCGGCCCCTACGAGCAGTACTTC	CAMGTSGPYEQYF
TRBV5-5	TRBD1	TRBJ2-3	few	TGTGCCAGCAGCCTCCGGACAGGGGGTGAAGATACGCAGTATTTT	CASSLRTGGEDTQYF
TRBV3-1/TRBV3-2	-	TRBJ2-6	-	TGTGCCAGCAGCTTCGCGGACTGGGGAGGGGCCAACGTCCTGACTTTC	CASSFADWGGANVLTF
TRBV2	TRBD1	TRBJ1-1	-	TGTGCCAGCAGGGACAGGGAAGTAAGCACTGAAGCTTTCTTT	CASRDREVSTEAFF
TRBV28	-	TRBJ1-5	-	TGTGCCAGCAGTTTGGTGGACAGAAATCAGCCCCAGCATTTT	CASSLVDRNQPQHF
TRBV24-1	-	TRBJ2-4	once	TGTGCCACCAGTGATTTAGACGGGAGAGTAGCCAAAAACATTCAGTACTTC	CATSDLDGRVAKNIQYF
TRBV18	TRBD2	TRBJ2-1	-	TGTGCCAGCTCACCACGAGGCGGGGGGCTTCCCCATTCCTACAATGAGCAGTTCTTC	CASSPRGGGLPHSYNEQFF
TRBV2	TRBD2	TRBJ2-1	-	TGTGCCACCCTAGGTGGCGGGGGGGCTGATGAGCAGTTCTTC	CATLGGGGADEQFF
TRBV19	TRBD2	TRBJ2-1	-	TGTGCCAGTAGTACAGCGGGGGGCGACTACAATGAGCAGTTCTTC	CASSTAGGDYNEQFF
TRBV5-1	TRBD1	TRBJ2-3	-	TGCGCCAGCAGCATAACGGGACAGCTCAACGTAGATACGCAGTATTTT	CASSITGQLNVDTQYF
TRBV27	TRBD2	TRBJ2-1	-	TGTGCCAGCAGTTCCCTTAGCGGGGGGCCCACCGGCAATGAGCAGTTCTTC	CASSSLSGGPTGNEQFF
TRBV7-2	-	TRBJ2-3	-	TGTGCCAGCAGCCCGGACTATTCGGCGCAGTATTTT	CASSPDYSAQYF
TRBV6-2/TRBV6-3	TRBD1	TRBJ2-1	-	TGTGCCAGCAGTGACAGGGACCGGTTAAACAATGAGCAGTTCTTC	CASSDRDRLNNEQFF
TRBV6-2/TRBV6-3	-	TRBJ1-5	-	TGTGCCAGCAGTTACTCTGGAGGGGAGGTGAGCAATCAGCCCCAGCATTTT	CASSYSGGEVSNQPQHF
TRBV6-1	TRBD1	TRBJ1-2	-	TGTGCCAGCAGTGAATATGGGACAGGGTCGGTGGACTATGGCTACACCTTC	CASSEYGTGSVDYGYTF
TRBV7-9	-	TRBJ1-6	-	TGTGCCAGCAGCTTCGGACAGTCTTTTAATTCACCCCTCCACTTT	CASSFGQSFNSPLHF
TRBV7-2	TRBD1	TRBJ1-1	-	TGTGCCAGCAGCTCATACTGGGAGACAGGGACTTTCTTT	CASSSYWETGTFF
TRBV19	TRBD1	TRBJ1-2	-	TGTGCCAGTAGTATAACAGTGACAGGGCCTAACTATGGCTACACCTTC	CASSITVTGPNYGYTF
TRBV7-9	-	TRBJ2-3	-	TGTGCCAGCGGCGCGGGGTCCTCCCGCACAGATACGCAGTATTTT	CASGAGSSRTDTQYF
TRBV10-1	-	TRBJ1-3	-	TGCGCCAGCAGGGATACCTATGGCAGGGCGCTGTGGAACACCATATATTTT	CASRDTYGRALWNTIYF
TRBV5-1	-	TRBJ2-3	-	TGCGCCAGCAGCGCCTTTACAGACGTTAGCACAGATACGCAGTATTTT	CASSAFTDVSTDTQYF
TRBV5-6	-	TRBJ1-3	-	TGTGCCAGCAGCTTCGGAACGGAGGGAAACACCATATATTTT	CASSFGTEGNTIYF
TRBV4-2	TRBD2	TRBJ2-6	-	TGTGCCAGCAGCCAAGCTCTAGCGGCCCCTGGGGCCAACGTCCTGACTTTC	CASSQALAAPGANVLTF
TRBV12-3/TRBV12-4	-	TRBJ1-2	-	TGTGCCAGCAGTTTAATCGGGGGTGGCTACACCTTC	CASSLIGGGYTF
TRBV19	TRBD1	TRBJ2-7	-	TGTGCCAGTGGGGGACAGACCTACGAGCAGTACTTC	CASGGQTYEQYF
TRBV5-1	TRBD1	TRBJ2-7	-	TGCGCCAGCAGCGAGACAGGGCATCCCTACGAGCAGTACTTC	CASSETGHPYEQYF